Only a few counts were recorded for the clone carrying this TCR beta chain. The antigen remains unidentified. The germline gives CDR1 DFQATT, CDR2 SNEGSKA (reference sequence). Trimming took 7 bases from V and 8 from J, leaving 4 bases between them. The CDR3 extends over 8 amino acids. Here immunoSEQ multiplex PCR was the method, and the copy in TCRdb shows in-frame clones only, minus some. The data contain 45,000 to 60,000 clones, 87% of them singletons. This sample was taken from a study of OX40 agonist ivuxolimab in advanced cancers. Whole-study context: Three dose-escalation patients had partial responses: one with hepatocellular carcinoma and two with cutaneous melanoma.

Study-wide results and caveats: More expanded clones were found, on average, in CD8+ than in CD4+ T cells. With doses of 0.1 to 3.0 mg/kg, CD4+ and CD8+ blood T cells had undergone clonal expansion by week 6. A proportion of nonresponders additionally exhibited low normalized T-cell clonal expansion.

The TCR was taken from an adult with an advanced solid tumor such as melanoma, head and neck, liver or kidney cancer. The chain links TRBV20-1 to TRBJ2-3; D unresolved. The material was CD4+ or CD8+ T cells sorted from blood, obtained in a trial of the OX40 agonist ivuxolimab. The CDR3: CSVGTQYF. CDR3 DNA: TGCAGTGTGGGTACGCAGTATTTT.